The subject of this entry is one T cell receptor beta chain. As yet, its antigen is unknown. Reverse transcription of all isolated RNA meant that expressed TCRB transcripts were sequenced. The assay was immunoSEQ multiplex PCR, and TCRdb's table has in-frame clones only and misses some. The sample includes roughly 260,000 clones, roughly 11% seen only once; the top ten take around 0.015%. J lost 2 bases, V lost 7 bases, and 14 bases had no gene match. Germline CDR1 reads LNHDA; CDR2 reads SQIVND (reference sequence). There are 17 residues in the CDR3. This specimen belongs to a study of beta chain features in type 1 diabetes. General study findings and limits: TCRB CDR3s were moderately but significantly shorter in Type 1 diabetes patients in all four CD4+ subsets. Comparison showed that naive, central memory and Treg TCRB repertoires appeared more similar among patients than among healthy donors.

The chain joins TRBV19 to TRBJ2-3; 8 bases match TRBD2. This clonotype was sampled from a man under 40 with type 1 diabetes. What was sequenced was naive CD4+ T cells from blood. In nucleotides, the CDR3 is TGTGCCAGTATGCTGTACCGCGGCGGGGGGTCCACAGATACGCAGTATTTT. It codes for CASMLYRGGGSTDTQYF.